This T cell receptor (beta chain) appears in the sequencing data of a study of regulatory T cells in long-lasting Graves disease. Specified time point: newly diagnosed GD, antithyroid drugs for less than 3 months. Following extraction of RNA from PBMCs, that RNA was used to make the TCR library. This clonotype was counted at least ten times. Sequencing libraries for TCR beta were prepared with iRepertoire HTBI primers and Arm-PCR of CDR3 regions. TCRdb ran MiXCR on the multiplex PCR reads and lists one entry per CDR3 protein. The table includes around 480,000 distinct CDR3 sequences, under 20% detected once. There are 13 residues in the CDR3. The ends were cut back, 4 bases at V and 2 bases at J, with 5 bases in the middle. The germline V gene has CDR1 MNHNS and CDR2 SASEGT. The data were also submitted as part of a second study, on T cells in Graves' hyperthyroidism and ophthalmopathy.

The sample was peripheral blood mononuclear cells (PBMCs), taken at new diagnosis, from a patient treated with antithyroid drugs. The sequence derives from a man aged 35 to 55 with Graves disease. This chain links TRBV6-1 with TRBJ2-2; D not resolved. Written as DNA, the CDR3 is TGTGCCAGCAGTGCTAGAAACACCGGGGAGCTGTTTTTT. Amino acid sequence: CASSARNTGELFF.